This TCR beta chain was retrieved from a study of T cell responses to AZD1222 COVID-19 vaccine. Overall study context: Second-dose recipients at about 4 or about 12 weeks were treated as one pooled group. Overall study results and limits: As reported, nearly half of all spike-specific TCRs target variant regions that are unmutated. It should be noted that donors were predominantly white British and more often female, and clonal diversity was possibly underestimated. Of the AZD1222 recipients, only six were seropositive at baseline.

Germline CDR1 reads SGHNT; CDR2 reads YENEEA. The CDR3 sequence is 14 residues long. Germline trimming cut 7 bases from V and 7 bases from J; bases unmatched to any gene: 12. Measured with immunoSEQ multiplex PCR; TCRdb has only the in-frame clones, and not every one. The repertoire includes roughly 90,000 clones, roughly 85% of them detected once, and 6.3% sits in the top ten. Details on this clone: Its target is not known.

The clonotype originates from an adult in good health. V and J are TRBV11-3 and TRBJ1-1; TRBD1 agrees at 7 bases. The input for sequencing was peripheral blood, taken on day 0 of AZD1222 vaccination. CDR3 in amino acids: CASTAFDREHEAFF. CDR3 coding DNA: TGTGCCAGCACCGCATTCGACAGGGAACATGAAGCTTTCTTT.